This T cell receptor beta chain comes out of a study of shared clonotypes between healthy human individuals (dated by TCRdb to about 2020). As for the study more broadly: The cohort included three men and a couple of women between 18 and 49 years of age. Blood TCR repertoires of about 5 healthy adults were deeply sequenced to estimate repertoire size and the extent of clonotype sharing between individuals. Leukapheresis yielded between about 0.9 and 10 billion PBMCs per donor. For each donor, CD4 naive and CD4 memory were each given three plates, CD8 naive was given two plates, and CD8 memory was given one plate. Libraries were prepared and TCR repertoires were sequenced by different laboratories using diverse techniques, in order to increase sequencing depth and limit assay-specific biases. Points the paper makes about the study in general: Pairwise subsampling indicated that sequencing depth was expected to affect the degree of clonotype sharing among donors. Compared with non-shared clonotypes, the clonotypes found in all four sorted-subset donors had higher generation probabilities. When several donors were compared, the shared fraction of clonotypes was around 5.1% for naive CD4, about 4% for naive CD8, roughly 2.5% for memory CD4, and 0.4% for memory CD8. Naive subsets generally had larger estimated clonotype richness than memory subsets. Sampling was restricted to blood, and TCR repertoires in tissue are likely to differ from TCR repertoires in blood. The genetic and exposure-history diversity represented was limited by the small number of donors. Even with the large sequencing depth, rarefaction of the sorted-subset datasets indicated that sequencing was incomplete.

Healthy HIV-negative adults with no recently reported acute infections or vaccinations were included as donors. Every donor was a Caucasian adult living in Nashville, Tennessee, USA. CD4+ T cells were enriched through magnetic negative selection, after which naive cells were positively selected on CD45RA and the remaining negative fraction served as the memory subset. Blood was collected by leukapheresis, and PBMCs were isolated by Ficoll-Histopaque density gradient centrifugation and then cryopreserved in liquid nitrogen vapor phase. Analytical flow cytometry was used to check the purity and quantity of each magnetically sorted T cell population. From each sorted fraction, genomic DNA was isolated and quantified by UV absorbance on a Nanodrop 2000c. Using the deep immunoSEQ assay, multiplex PCR amplified TCR CDR3 regions from genomic DNA. For each cell subset, the extracted genomic DNA was distributed evenly across all wells of several immunoSEQ 96-well plates, and each plate served as one replicate. For sorted subsets, each replicate PCR was loaded with about 0.2 ug genomic DNA, equivalent to 30,000 or so T cell genomes. The purified libraries were quantified using a Qubit 3.0 fluorometer, sized with a Bioanalyzer 2100, and then quantified again using the KAPA Library Quantification kit. Each immunoSEQ 96-well plate was sequenced on its own single-read 150-cycle Illumina NextSeq 550 flow cell. The study's processing was this. Because the immunoSEQ output held only junctional sequences and lacked quality scores, the filtering could not match the filtering applied to full-length reads. Sequences were annotated with PyIR, a Python wrapper for IgBLAST v1.9, using IMGT germline references to assign V/J genes and CDR3. Any read was removed if the V/J assignment was weak (E-value above 1e-6), the CDR3 was missing, or the read contained stop codons, out-of-frame junctions, or ambiguous translated residues. V3J clonotypes were defined as sequences sharing an identical inferred V gene, J gene, and CDR3 amino acid sequence. Percentage overlap between repertoires was calculated by dividing the number of shared unique clonotypes by the size of the smaller repertoire. Richness of each repertoire was evaluated using RTK rarefaction, the Chao1 estimator, and Recon v2.1 estimates of unobserved clonotypes. Generation probabilities were computed with OLGA for all TCRbeta clonotypes obtained by the gDNA method from a handful of donors. Here the immuneACCESS table is served through TCRdb, limited to in-frame sequences with V and J called. Missing clones are a known gap in these copies; in checked studies unresolved V genes cover under half, and the rest lacks a known reason. From that table come the V and J calls and clone size; the DNA was used to work out D and trimming. Here the sample has a few million clones; about 92% occur a single time. The top ten constitute about 0.41% of the sample.

As for this clone: There is no known antigen for this receptor. Base qualities are not recorded, but no much larger clone differs from it by a single base.

The sample taken for sequencing was naive CD4+ T cells from PBMCs. In light of the paper, this sample's cell subset or site label describes: CD45RA+ positively selected. The clonotype comes from a man in his late teens or twenties in good health. Some clones in this sample may be carry-over from other donors' samples.

In nucleotides, the sequence is TGTGCCAGCAGCAAAAGAGGGGCGGGCACTGAAGCTTTCTTT. The translation is CASSKRGAGTEAFF. The chain links TRBV11-3 with TRBJ1-1; the D gene is perhaps TRBD1, on 5 matching bases. V was cut back by 5 bases and J by 4 bases, leaving a gap of 14 bases between them. The CDR1 and CDR2 encoded by the germline V gene are SGHNT and YENEEA. The CDR3 spans 14 residues, from the cysteine through the phenylalanine. Just CDR3 DNA is preserved here, 42 bases in frame from base 1.